The next 26 T cell receptor beta chains were all read from a single sample in a study of Ad26.COV2.S vaccination and SARS-CoV-2 variants. Clones were sequenced by immunoSEQ multiplex PCR, and TCRdb holds only the in-frame ones, with some missing. The profile shows some 240,000 clones, approximately 88% of them singletons. Treatment of the sample: 15 to 20 received Ad26.COV2.S at low or high dose, single or two shots; five or six received placebo; per-sample allocation not given. Vaccine and placebo recipients were sampled on day 63 after the first injection. The sequences come from peripheral blood, collected in a trial of Ad26.COV2.S vaccine versus placebo. The origin of the receptors is a person between 18 and 60 years old who received the Ad26.COV2.S COVID-19 vaccine or a placebo.

This chain links TRBV9 with TRBJ2-3; no clear D gene. The CDR3 extends over 12 amino acids. Germline-derived CDR1 and CDR2 are SGDLS and YYNGEE. V was shortened by 4 bases and J by 6 bases, with 9 bases between the two germline ends. CDR3: CASSPRMDTQYF. The CDR3, as DNA: TGTGCCAGCAGCCCCCGGATGGATACGCAGTATTTT. Drawing the rest from reference TRBV9 and TRBJ2-3, the complete variable domain is DSGVTQTPKHLITATGQRVTLRCSPRSGDLSVYWYQQSLDQGLQFLIQYYNGEERAKGNILERFSAQQFPDLHSELNLSSLELGDSALYFCASSPRMDTQYFGPGTRLTVL.

The rearrangement links TRBV6-1 to TRBJ2-2; a weak D match, TRBD1 (6 bases). This CDR3 has 16 amino acids. The V end was cut by 6 bases, the J end by 5 bases, with 19 bases between. Germline CDR1 and CDR2: MNHNS and SASEGT. In nucleotides, the CDR3 is TGTGCCAGCAGAGAACAGGGCCGGTTGGGGACCGGGGAGCTGTTTTTT. It translates to CASREQGRLGTGELFF.

This clone was found a few times. This chain uses TRBV7-9 with TRBJ1-3; D ambiguous. Germline values: CDR1 SEHNR, CDR2 FQNEAQ (reference sequence). CDR3 length: 16 amino acids. Trimming took 5 bases from V and 4 from J, leaving 18 bases between them. In nucleotides, the CDR3 is TGTGCCAGCAGCCTTATTAGCGGGTTACCGGGAAACACCATATATTTT. As protein: CASSLISGLPGNTIYF. The full variable domain, with the rest looked up from reference TRBV7-9 and TRBJ1-3, is DTGVSQNPRHKITKRGQNVTFRCDPISEHNRLYWYRQTLGQGPEFLTYFQNEAQLEKSRLLSDRFSAERPKGSFSTLEIQRTEQGDSAMYLCASSLISGLPGNTIYFGEGSWLTVV.

The chain is built from TRBV4-1 and TRBJ1-4; the D is unclear. Germline V CDR1 and CDR2: MGHRA, YSYEKL. This CDR3 has 14 residues. Trimming took 1 base from V and 8 from J, leaving 11 bases between them. The CDR3 nucleotides read TGCGCCAGCAGCCAAGGAGCAAACGGAGAAAAACTGTTTTTT. Translating gives CASSQGANGEKLFF.

The chain recombines TRBV30 with TRBJ2-5; 9 nucleotides agree with TRBD2. V gave up 1 base and J gave up 7 bases; unmatched junction bases: 7. This CDR3 region has 14 residues. Germline V gene lookup returns CDR1 GTSNPN and CDR2 SVGIG (reference sequence). CDR3 sequence (DNA): TGTGCCTGGAGTGAGACTAGCGGCTCGTGGACCCAGTACTTC. This codes for CAWSETSGSWTQYF. Combining the CDR3 with reference TRBV30 and TRBJ2-5 gives the whole variable domain SQTIHQWPATLVQPVGSPLSLECTVEGTSNPNLYWYRQAAGRGLQLLFYSVGIGQISSEVPQNLSASRPQDRQFILSSKKLLLSDSGFYLCAWSETSGSWTQYFGPGTRLLVL.

The chain uses TRBV11-3 and TRBJ2-3; TRBD2 matches 8 bases. Trimming at V came to 1 base and at J to 0 bases, leaving 3 bases not matched to a gene. Germline assignment: CDR1 SGHNT and CDR2 YENEEA. The CDR3 totals 16 residues. The CDR3 coding sequence is TGTGCCAGCAGCTTAGGACTAGCGACGAGCACAGATACGCAGTATTTT. It yields the protein CASSLGLATSTDTQYF.

The V gene is TRBV6-2 or TRBV6-3, the J gene TRBJ2-3, with no clear D. The germline V and J ends were trimmed by 4 bases and 2 bases, with 13 bases remaining between them. This CDR3 region has 15 residues. Germline assignment: CDR1 MNHEY and CDR2 SVGEGT. The chain's CDR3 is CASSFGRKLTDTQYF. The CDR3 DNA reads as TGTGCCAGCAGTTTTGGACGGAAACTCACAGATACGCAGTATTTT.

The J gene is TRBJ1-2, the V gene TRBV6-1, with TRBD1 matching 7 bases. The CDR3 consists of 15 residues. Per germline, CDR1 MNHNS and CDR2 SASEGT. V dropped 2 bases and J dropped 4; count of bases not matched to a gene: 7. CDR3 nucleotide sequence: TGTGCCAGCAGTGAAATTCGCAGGGGGACCTATGGCTACACCTTC. Translation gives CASSEIRRGTYGYTF.

CDR3 amino acids: CATRDRGNYGYTF. The CDR3 DNA is TGTGCCACCCGGGACAGGGGGAACTATGGCTACACCTTC. This chain connects TRBV2 to TRBJ1-2; 11 bases map to TRBD1. CDR3 length equals 13 residues. After removal of 10 bases from V and 2 bases from J, the junction contained 3 bases not matched to a gene. Per germline, CDR1 SNHLY and CDR2 FYNNEI.

The V call is TRBV13, the J call TRBJ2-1; tentatively, D is TRBD1 (6 bases). CDR3 length: 12 residues. Per the germline V gene, CDR1 is PRHDT and CDR2 is FYEKMQ (reference sequence). The V and J ends lost 2 bases and 9 bases respectively, with 8 bases between them. CDR3 sequence (DNA): TGTGCCAGCAGCTTAAGCAGGGGTGAGCAGTTCTTC. Encoded protein: CASSLSRGEQFF.

The chain is built from TRBV7-9 and TRBJ1-3; D call uncertain. This CDR3 has 12 residues. The ends were cut back, 1 base at V and 10 bases at J, with 8 bases in the middle. Germline-derived CDR1 and CDR2 are SEHNR and FQNEAQ (reference sequence). DNA for the CDR3: TGTGCCAGCAGCTTAGACCCCTGGACCATATATTTT. Translated, it gives CASSLDPWTIYF.

CDR3 bases: TGTGCCAGCAGCCCGACTAGCGGGGGCCAGCAGTACTTC. Amino acids: CASSPTSGGQQYF. The V call is TRBV7-9, the J call TRBJ2-7, with 12 positions matching TRBD2. The CDR3 covers 13 residues. V shed 5 bases, J shed 8 bases, and the junction held 4 bases outside the gene matches. Germline V lookup: CDR1 SEHNR, CDR2 FQNEAQ (reference sequence).

The V and J genes are TRBV6-4 and TRBJ2-3; D is uncertain. Germline V gene lookup returns CDR1 MRHNA and CDR2 SNTAGT. The CDR3 is made up of 13 amino acids. Trimming pared 4 bases from V and 4 bases from J, leaving 9 bases between. CDR3 in DNA: TGTGCCAGCAGTGCGGCAGCCGCAGATACGCAGTATTTT. Translating it yields CASSAAAADTQYF.

The count of this clone is one. This rearrangement joins TRBV30 to TRBJ1-5; D is unresolved. Germline values: CDR1 GTSNPN, CDR2 SVGIG (reference sequence). Trimming removed 0 bases from V and 0 bases from J, with 12 bases in between. The CDR3 spans 16 residues. Here the CDR3 reads CAWSVAGFYSNQPQHF. CDR3 nucleotide sequence: TGTGCCTGGAGTGTGGCAGGATTTTATAGCAATCAGCCCCAGCATTTT.

The CDR3 spells CASSKEGHFESYGKLFF. Here the CDR3 DNA reads TGTGCTAGCAGCAAAGAGGGACACTTTGAGTCGTATGGAAAACTGTTTTTT. This chain connects TRBV21-1 to TRBJ1-4; the table gives TRBD1 as D, unverified against the DNA. TRBV21-1 has pseudogene status. The length of the CDR3 is 17 residues.

The V and J genes are TRBV2 and TRBJ1-2; 7 bases are shared with TRBD1. CDR1 and CDR2 from the germline V gene are SNHLY and FYNNEI. The CDR3 contains 14 residues. V gave up 6 bases and J gave up 4 bases; unmatched junction bases: 8. The CDR3 DNA reads as TGTGCCAGCAGCGCAGGGACAGACCCCTATGGCTACACCTTC. Amino acids: CASSAGTDPYGYTF.

The chain has TRBV6-2 or TRBV6-3 and TRBJ2-7, with D possibly being TRBD2 (5 bases). The CDR3 runs 14 residues. The germline V gene has CDR1 MNHEY and CDR2 SVGEGT. Between the trimmed V and J ends, which lost 4 bases and 4 bases, there was a span of 14 bases. The CDR3 region has the DNA TGTGCCAGCAGTTCAGGACTGACGGCGTACGAGCAGTACGTC. This codes for CASSSGLTAYEQYV.

As DNA, the CDR3 is TGTGCCAGCAGCGTATCCCAGGGGGCGGGGACTGAAGCTTTCTTT. It encodes CASSVSQGAGTEAFF. The rearrangement uses TRBV9 and TRBJ1-1; 8 nucleotides line up with TRBD1. J gave up 5 bases and V 1 base, and 7 bases lay outside the gene matches. Germline loops: CDR1 SGDLS, CDR2 YYNGEE. This CDR3 spans 15 amino acids.

The chain combines TRBV27 with TRBJ2-1; D is tentatively TRBD1 or TRBD2 (5 bases each). CDR3 length: 13 residues. Looked up from germline, CDR1 is MNHEY and CDR2 is SMNVEV (reference sequence). V was cut by 3 bases and J by 15 bases, with 18 bases left in between. The chain's CDR3 is CASSFYSGTDPFF. The CDR3 DNA is TGTGCCAGCAGTTTTTATTCGGGGACCGATCCGTTCTTC.

V is TRBV6-2 or TRBV6-3 and J is TRBJ1-1; no clear D gene. This CDR3 is 15 amino acids long. Germline-derived CDR1 and CDR2 are MNHEY and SVGEGT. V was shortened by 0 bases and J by 4 bases, with 12 bases between the two germline ends. Here the CDR3 DNA reads TGTGCCAGCAGTTACTCAGCGTCGGCAGGCACTGAAGCTTTCTTT. Its protein product is CASSYSASAGTEAFF.

The chain is built from TRBV19 and TRBJ1-1; D is uncertain. The CDR3 has 15 residues. The V end lost 7 bases, the J end lost 5 bases, and 20 bases lay between the germline ends. Germline CDR1 LNHDA, CDR2 SQIVND (reference sequence). CDR3 DNA sequence: TGTGCCAGTATTCGGCGTAGGAAGGTTCGTACTGAAGCTTTCTTT. Amino acid sequence: CASIRRRKVRTEAFF.

The rearrangement joins TRBV5-1 to TRBJ2-7; tentatively, D is TRBD2 (5 bases). Germline V gene data show CDR1 as SGHRS and CDR2 as YFSETQ. V gave up 4 bases and J gave up 2 bases, with 19 bases separating them. The CDR3 has 16 residues. CDR3 loop: CASSPLGPGNPYEQYV. The CDR3 DNA sequence: TGCGCCAGCAGCCCGTTAGGGCCCGGGAACCCCTACGAGCAGTACGTC.

CDR3 bases: TGCGCCAGCAGCCACCCGGGTCACAATGAGCAGTTCTTC. Translating it yields CASSHPGHNEQFF. The chain recombines TRBV4-3 with TRBJ2-1; D gene unclear. Germline assignment: CDR1 LGHNA and CDR2 YSLEER. The CDR3 loop spans 13 amino acids. The V and J ends lost 3 bases and 5 bases respectively, with 8 bases between them.

The gene calls are TRBV7-2 and TRBJ2-1; 9 nucleotides align to TRBD2. Germline V CDR1 and CDR2: SGHTA, FQGNSA. This CDR3 comprises 14 residues. J was trimmed by 7 bases and V by 3 bases; bases with no gene match: 4. CDR3 residues: CASSFSGGGNEQFF. As DNA, the CDR3 is TGTGCCAGCAGCTTTAGCGGGGGTGGGAATGAGCAGTTCTTC.

The V and J genes are TRBV15 and TRBJ2-2; TRBD2 matches 8 bases. The germline V gene encodes CDR1 LNHNV and CDR2 YYDKDF (reference sequence). The V and J ends lost 2 bases and 3 bases, in that order; junction bases with no gene match: 14. The CDR3 has 19 amino acids. The CDR3 DNA is TGTGCCACCAGCAGACCCAGCGGGAGTGGGCCCGGGTACACCGGGGAGCTGTTTTTT. Its protein product is CATSRPSGSGPGYTGELFF.

The gene calls are TRBV5-1 and TRBJ1-3; weak D call: TRBD1 (5 bases). Per the germline V gene, CDR1 is SGHRS and CDR2 is YFSETQ. The V end lost 4 bases, the J end lost 0 bases, and 14 bases lay between the germline ends. This CDR3 contains 16 residues. The CDR3 nucleotides are TGCGCCAGCAGCGCGAGTGGGGCCTTCTCTGGAAACACCATATATTTT. It codes for CASSASGAFSGNTIYF. Full variable domain (remainder filled in from reference TRBV5-1 and TRBJ1-3): KAGVTQTPRYLIKTRGQQVTLSCSPISGHRSVSWYQQTPGQGLQFLFEYFSETQRNKGNFPGRFSGRQFSNSRSEMNVSTLELGDSALYLCASSASGAFSGNTIYFGEGSWLTVV.